The entry below gives a single T cell receptor beta chain sequence along with its context. This record belongs to a study of cytomegalovirus exposure and HLA in healthy donors. 13 Jbeta primers and 60 Vbeta primers were used for the PCR. Assay used: immunoSEQ multiplex PCR; TCRdb lists only in-frame clones, some missing. The data show around 190,000 clones, about 80% seen once. This CDR3 contains 15 residues. V lost 4 bases and J lost 1; bases outside the gene matches: 4. CDR1 and CDR2 (germline): SGHNT, YENEEA. V and J are TRBV11-3 and TRBJ2-1; the match to TRBD1 covers 7 bases. This sequence was found in a man aged 25-40 years in good health and CMV-seronegative. Sequencing used PBMCs. The CDR3 DNA follows: TGTGCCAGCAGCTCCCGGGACAGTTCCTACAATGAGCAGTTCTTC. As protein: CASSSRDSSYNEQFF.